The 7 T cell receptor beta chains listed next were all sequenced from one sample in a study of shared clonotypes between healthy human individuals. Only in-frame clones appear in the TCRdb table, and some are missing; sequencing was by immunoSEQ multiplex PCR. The sample yields roughly 1,500,000 clones, less than 99% seen once. The specimen sequenced was naive CD4+ T cells sorted from blood. Specified subset: CD45RA+ positively selected. These TCRs come from a man aged 30-40 years in good health.

The V call is TRBV27, the J call TRBJ2-2; unclear D gene. V was shortened by 5 bases and J by 2 bases, with 9 bases between the two germline ends. CDR3 length: 14 residues. CDR1 and CDR2 (germline): MNHEY, SMNVEV (reference sequence). The CDR3 sequence is CASSPTGNTGELFF. Here the CDR3 DNA reads TGTGCCAGCAGTCCGACTGGTAACACCGGGGAGCTGTTTTTT.

The chain combines TRBV7-2 with TRBJ2-3; D is undetermined. V gave up 2 bases and J gave up 2 bases, with 2 bases separating them. In germline, CDR1 is SGHTA, CDR2 FQGNSA. The CDR3 is made up of 12 amino acids. CDR3 sequence: CASSLYTDTQYF. The CDR3 DNA reads as TGTGCCAGCAGCTTATACACAGATACGCAGTATTTT.

Comments on this clone: Within the sample, other DNA sequences also encode this same CDR3. The chain employs TRBV28 and TRBJ1-2; D remains ambiguous. With 4 bases removed from V and 4 bases from J, the gap between germline ends came to 10 bases. CDR1 MDHEN and CDR2 SYDVKM come from the germline V gene. The CDR3 consists of 13 residues. Here the CDR3 reads CASSSGGSYGYTF. In DNA form, the CDR3 reads TGTGCCAGCAGTTCGGGAGGGAGCTATGGCTACACCTTC.

The rearrangement links TRBV6-1 to TRBJ2-1; TRBD2 matches at 9 bases. Trimming took 2 bases from V and 3 from J; bases not matched to a gene: 5. CDR3 size: 16 residues. Germline-derived CDR1 and CDR2 are MNHNS and SASEGT. CDR3: CASSEYLAGNYNEQFF. DNA for the CDR3: TGTGCCAGCAGTGAATATCTAGCGGGAAACTACAATGAGCAGTTCTTC.

The rearrangement links TRBV6-5 to TRBJ2-3; D is unclear. With 4 bases removed from V and 1 base from J, the gap between germline ends came to 15 bases. The CDR3 runs 16 residues. Germline CDR1 MNHEY, CDR2 SVGAGI. CDR3 nucleotides: TGTGCCAGCAGTTTTGCAGTCCTAGGCGGCACAGATACGCAGTATTTT. Its translation: CASSFAVLGGTDTQYF.

The V gene is TRBV10-1, the J gene TRBJ2-7; 7 nucleotides align to TRBD1. The length of the CDR3 is 15 residues. With V trimmed by 0 bases and J by 6 bases, 8 bases remained unmatched. CDR1 WNHNN and CDR2 SYGVQD come from the germline V gene (reference sequence). CDR3 loop: CASSESVRDSREQYF. DNA of the CDR3: TGCGCCAGCAGTGAGTCGGTTAGGGACAGTCGCGAGCAGTACTTC.

V is TRBV9 and J is TRBJ1-2, with TRBD1 identical over 10 bases. The V gene end was trimmed by 4 bases and the J gene end by 8 bases; junction bases not matched to a gene: 2. CDR1 SGDLS and CDR2 YYNGEE come from the germline V gene. CDR3 length: 12 amino acids. The CDR3 DNA reads as TGTGCCAGCAGCCGGGACAGGGGAGGCTACACCTTC. Residues: CASSRDRGGYTF.